This entry lists 26 T cell receptor beta chains sequenced from one sample in a study of T cell repertoires in cytomegalovirus infection. TCRdb reprocessed the reads via MiXCR and lists one record per CDR3 protein. The repertoire holds around 300,000 distinct CDR3 sequences, about 25% seen once, with around 14% in the top ten. The specimen sequenced was PBMCs. The origin of the receptors is a human donor in good health (CMV status not recorded). Some clones in this sample may be carry-over from other donors' samples.

The V gene is TRBV19, the J gene TRBJ1-1; 9 bases align to TRBD1. The CDR3 sequence is 14 residues long. J was trimmed by 3 bases and V by 5 bases; bases with no gene match: 4. Per the germline V gene, CDR1 is LNHDA and CDR2 is SQIVND (reference sequence). CDR3 residues: CASSARTGDTEAFF. CDR3 bases: TGTGCCAGTAGTGCAAGGACAGGGGACACTGAAGCTTTCTTT.

The V gene is TRBV12-3 or TRBV12-4, the J gene TRBJ2-4; 8 bases match TRBD2. The V and J ends lost 4 bases and 9 bases, in that order; junction bases with no gene match: 8. CDR3 length: 14 amino acids. The chain's CDR3 is CASSSQRESPIQYF. CDR3 sequence (DNA): TGTGCCAGCAGTTCCCAGCGGGAGTCCCCCATTCAGTACTTC.

The table lists this clonotype with a few counts. This chain connects TRBV7-3 to TRBJ2-1; 8 bases are a match to TRBD1. The length of the CDR3 is 12 residues. In germline, CDR1 is SGHTA, CDR2 FQGTGA. The ends lost 5 bases at V and 8 bases at J; junction bases unmatched: 2. CDR3 nucleotides: TGTGCCAGCAGCGAACAGGGGGATGAGCAGTTCTTC. This encodes CASSEQGDEQFF.

This clonotype was found a few times. The rearrangement uses TRBV2 and TRBJ2-1; D unclear. The germline V and J ends were trimmed by 6 bases and 7 bases, with 16 bases remaining between them. The CDR3 has 14 residues. Germline values: CDR1 SNHLY, CDR2 FYNNEI. The CDR3 region has the DNA TGTGCCAGCAGCCCGGACCAAGTAGGTAATGAGCAGTTCTTC. Residues: CASSPDQVGNEQFF.

This clonotype came up many times. The V gene is TRBV11-2, the J gene TRBJ1-5, with a tentative D call TRBD1 (5 bases). In germline, CDR1 is SGHAT, CDR2 FQNNGV. The CDR3 covers 16 residues. The V end lost 2 bases, the J end lost 2 bases, and 13 bases lay between the germline ends. CDR3 nucleotides: TGTGCCAGCAGCTTAATGGGCCGACAGCGCAATCAGCCCCAGCATTTT. This gives the protein CASSLMGRQRNQPQHF. Supplemented by reference TRBV11-2 and TRBJ1-5, the full variable domain reads EAGVAQSPRYKIIEKRQSVAFWCNPISGHATLYWYQQILGQGPKLLIQFQNNGVVDDSQLPKDRFSAERLKGVDSTLKIQPAKLEDSAVYLCASSLMGRQRNQPQHFGDGTRLSIL.

V is TRBV6-1 and J is TRBJ1-1, with a tentative D call TRBD1 (5 bases). The V gene lost 3 bases and the J gene lost 8 bases, with 10 bases spanning the gap. Germline V CDR1 and CDR2: MNHNS, SASEGT. The CDR3 sequence is 12 residues long. The CDR3 is CASSEGLSEAFF. The CDR3 DNA reads as TGTGCCAGCAGTGAGGGACTCTCCGAAGCTTTCTTT.

There are many counts of this clonotype. V and J are TRBV7-9 and TRBJ2-1, with TRBD2 identical over 7 bases. In germline, CDR1 is SEHNR, CDR2 FQNEAQ (reference sequence). The ends lost 5 bases at V and 6 bases at J; junction bases unmatched: 10. This CDR3 comprises 15 residues. The CDR3, as DNA: TGTGCCAGCAGCCATAGCGGGTCGGGCGTCAATGAGCAGTTCTTC. Protein product: CASSHSGSGVNEQFF. The complete variable domain, with remaining parts taken from reference TRBV7-9 and TRBJ2-1, reads DTGVSQNPRHKITKRGQNVTFRCDPISEHNRLYWYRQTLGQGPEFLTYFQNEAQLEKSRLLSDRFSAERPKGSFSTLEIQRTEQGDSAMYLCASSHSGSGVNEQFFGPGTRLTVL.

The V call is TRBV20-1, the J call TRBJ2-4, with 8 bases that match TRBD1. The V segment lost 0 bases and the J segment 9 bases; nucleotides outside the gene matches: 13. CDR3 length: 16 amino acids. Germline V gene data show CDR1 as DFQATT and CDR2 as SNEGSKA (reference sequence). The CDR3 DNA reads as TGCAGTGCTAGAGATCCCCGGGCTGGACAGGGCGGCATTCAGTACTTC. This gives the protein CSARDPRAGQGGIQYF.

This clonotype occurred many times. The chain is built from TRBV4-1 and TRBJ1-4; a possible D gene is TRBD1 (6 bases). The germline V gene encodes CDR1 MGHRA and CDR2 YSYEKL. Trimming removed 2 bases from V and 8 bases from J, with 12 bases in between. The CDR3 loop spans 14 amino acids. The CDR3 DNA follows: TGCGCCAGCAGCCAATTGACAGGACGGGAAAAACTGTTTTTT. Translated: CASSQLTGREKLFF.

This chain links TRBV7-9 with TRBJ2-2, with D perhaps given as TRBD1 or TRBD2 (5 bases each). V dropped 8 bases and J dropped 2 bases, with 15 bases sitting between them. From germline, CDR1 is SEHNR and CDR2 FQNEAQ (reference sequence). The CDR3 is 15 amino acids. The CDR3 reads CASLGERKNTGELFF. Written as DNA, the CDR3 is TGTGCCAGCTTGGGGGAGAGGAAAAACACCGGGGAGCTGTTTTTT. Filled out from reference TRBV7-9 and TRBJ2-2, the complete variable domain reads DTGVSQNPRHKITKRGQNVTFRCDPISEHNRLYWYRQTLGQGPEFLTYFQNEAQLEKSRLLSDRFSAERPKGSFSTLEIQRTEQGDSAMYLCASLGERKNTGELFFGEGSRLTVL.

This clonotype was detected many times. The rearrangement joins TRBV7-2 to TRBJ2-7; TRBD2 aligns across 7 bases. With V trimmed by 3 bases and J by 4 bases, 9 bases remained unmatched. CDR3 length: 15 amino acids. In germline, CDR1 is SGHTA, CDR2 FQGNSA. The CDR3 is CASSLGGSGGYEQYV. The DNA of the CDR3 is TGTGCCAGCAGCTTGGGGGGGAGTGGCGGGTACGAGCAGTACGTC.

There are many counts of this clonotype. This chain uses TRBV12-3 or TRBV12-4 with TRBJ2-6; 11 bases fit TRBD1. V was pared by 5 bases and J by 1 base, with 7 bases of the junction left unmatched. CDR3 length: 18 residues. The CDR3 DNA is TGTGCCAGCAGTCGAGGGGACAGGGGGATTTCTGGGGCCAACGTCCTGACTTTC. This gives the protein CASSRGDRGISGANVLTF.

This clonotype occurred once. J is TRBJ1-3 and V is TRBV20-1, with D possibly matching TRBD1 (5 bases). Germline V CDR1 and CDR2: DFQATT, SNEGSKA (reference sequence). Trimming took off 1 base at V and 4 bases at J, with 23 bases between the two ends. The CDR3 is 18 residues long. The CDR3 sequence is CSARVRDATRREGNTIYF. The CDR3 region has the DNA TGCAGTGCTAGAGTCCGGGACGCCACACGCCGTGAAGGAAACACCATATATTTT.

CDR3 amino acids: CASSQVLGQADEQYF. CDR3 bases: TGTGCCAGCAGCCAAGTCCTCGGACAGGCGGACGAGCAGTACTTC. V gene TRBV7-9 combines with J gene TRBJ2-7; 7 nucleotides line up with TRBD1. Germline CDR1 reads SEHNR; CDR2 reads FQNEAQ (reference sequence). This CDR3 is 15 amino acids long. Unmatched junction bases numbered 12, after V lost 5 bases and J lost 5 bases.

This clonotype has only a few counts. V is TRBV19 and J is TRBJ2-7; tentative D call: TRBD2 (7 bases). V dropped 5 bases and J dropped 7 bases, with 21 bases sitting between them. This CDR3 has 15 residues. CDR1 and CDR2 from the germline V gene are LNHDA and SQIVND (reference sequence). The CDR3 loop reads CASSSQSGTMREQYF. CDR3 bases: TGTGCCAGTAGTTCCCAAAGCGGGACAATGCGGGAGCAGTACTTC.

This chain uses TRBV2 with TRBJ2-3; D possibly corresponds to TRBD2 (6 bases). V was clipped by 4 bases and J by 5 bases, with 13 bases between them. Germline V gene lookup returns CDR1 SNHLY and CDR2 FYNNEI. CDR3 length: 14 amino acids. CDR3 in DNA: TGTGCCAGCAGTGCGGCGCGGGGAAGAGATACGCAGTATTTT. It encodes CASSAARGRDTQYF.

J is TRBJ2-1 and V is TRBV7-2; TRBD2 is a possible D gene (6 bases). The CDR3 totals 14 residues. Germline CDR1 reads SGHTA; CDR2 reads FQGNSA. The V end was cut by 7 bases, the J end by 6 bases, with 16 bases between. As DNA, the CDR3 is TGTGCCAGCACCCTGGGGGGTTCCCCCAATGAGCAGTTCTTC. Its protein product is CASTLGGSPNEQFF.

At least ten counts were recorded for this clonotype. V and J are TRBV7-2 and TRBJ2-5; D gene ambiguous. V was trimmed by 0 bases and J by 7 bases, leaving 9 bases between them. The CDR3 spans 13 residues. Germline CDR1 reads SGHTA; CDR2 reads FQGNSA. The DNA of the CDR3 is TGTGCCAGCAGCTTAGCCCGAATTTCGACCCAGTACTTC. Its translation is CASSLARISTQYF. The variable domain in full, completed from reference TRBV7-2 and TRBJ2-5, reads GAGVSQSPSNKVTEKGKDVELRCDPISGHTALYWYRQSLGQGLEFLIYFQGNSAPDKSGLPSDRFSAERTGGSVSTLTIQRTQQEDSAVYLCASSLARISTQYFGPGTRLLVL.

This rearrangement joins TRBV5-1 to TRBJ1-5; D is possibly TRBD1 (5 bases). This CDR3 spans 15 amino acids. V lost 7 bases, J lost 1 base, and 15 bases lay in between. The germline gives CDR1 SGHRS, CDR2 YFSETQ. In DNA, the CDR3 is TGCGCCAGCGCTCGGGGGGATTCGAGCAATCAGCCCCAGCATTTT. Translation: CASARGDSSNQPQHF.

This clonotype was picked up many times. This chain joins TRBV7-2 and TRBJ2-1; weak D call: TRBD2 (6 bases). Germline V gives CDR1 SGHTA, CDR2 FQGNSA. There are 14 residues in the CDR3. Trimming cost V 0 bases and J 5 bases, with 8 bases left between them. The CDR3 DNA reads TGTGCCAGCAGCTTAGCGCGGGGCCACAATGAGCAGTTCTTC. Its protein is CASSLARGHNEQFF. Based on the CDR3 plus reference TRBV7-2 and TRBJ2-1, the full variable domain is GAGVSQSPSNKVTEKGKDVELRCDPISGHTALYWYRQSLGQGLEFLIYFQGNSAPDKSGLPSDRFSAERTGGSVSTLTIQRTQQEDSAVYLCASSLARGHNEQFFGPGTRLTVL.

This sequence joins TRBV10-2 and TRBJ2-3; possibly TRBD1 or TRBD2 for D (6 bases each). The CDR3 consists of 16 residues. The V and J ends lost 5 bases and 0 bases respectively, with 15 bases between them. The V gene's germline CDR1 is WSHSY and CDR2 SAAADI. For the CDR3, the DNA is TGCGCCAGCAGTTTCGACTGGAGGGGGAGCACAGATACGCAGTATTTT. Amino acids: CASSFDWRGSTDTQYF.

This clonotype occurred many times. The rearrangement joins TRBV2 to TRBJ1-5; D unclear. V lost 4 bases, J lost 4 bases, and 8 bases lay in between. The CDR3 runs to 13 residues. Germline CDR1 SNHLY, CDR2 FYNNEI. CDR3 sequence: CASSVNRNQPQHF. The CDR3, as DNA: TGTGCCAGCAGTGTTAACAGAAATCAGCCCCAGCATTTT.

The V and J genes are TRBV6-6 and TRBJ1-5; D ambiguous. The CDR3 consists of 17 residues. From germline, CDR1 is MNHNY and CDR2 SVGAGI (reference sequence). The V and J ends lost 0 bases and 0 bases respectively, with 12 bases between them. CDR3 in DNA: TGTGCCAGCAGTTACTCGTCCGGATTACGTAGCAATCAGCCCCAGCATTTT. Protein sequence: CASSYSSGLRSNQPQHF.

This clonotype was detected ten times or more. The CDR3 is CASSQGTSDEQFF. The CDR3 DNA follows: TGTGCCAGCAGCCAGGGGACGTCGGATGAGCAGTTCTTC. The V call is TRBV7-2, the J call TRBJ2-1, with D perhaps TRBD1 (6 bases). The germline CDR1 and CDR2 sequences are SGHTA and FQGNSA. The CDR3 has 13 amino acids. Between the trimmed V and J ends, which lost 5 bases and 8 bases, there was a span of 13 bases.

This clonotype occurred a few times. The gene calls are TRBV10-3 and TRBJ2-1, with TRBD2 matching over 8 bases. The V and J ends lost 8 bases and 5 bases, in that order; junction bases with no gene match: 5. Germline V gene sequence: CDR1 ENHRY, CDR2 SYGVKD. The CDR3 is 13 amino acids. The DNA for the CDR3 is TGTGCCATCTCGACTAGCGCCGACAATGAGCAGTTCTTC. Translated: CAISTSADNEQFF.

This clonotype was seen many times. The genes are TRBV6-5 and TRBJ1-3; D may be TRBD1 (6 bases). Trimming stripped 0 bases from V and 0 bases from J, with 15 bases between. The CDR3 is made up of 18 amino acids. The germline V gene has CDR1 MNHEY and CDR2 SVGAGI. CDR3 nucleotide sequence: TGTGCCAGCAGTTACTCGAGGTCTCAGGGACACTCTGGAAACACCATATATTTT. The encoded protein is CASSYSRSQGHSGNTIYF.